The 9 T cell receptor beta chains in this list originate from one sample, sequenced in a study of OX40 agonist ivuxolimab in advanced cancers. Profiling relied on immunoSEQ multiplex PCR, and the TCRdb table lists in-frame clones only, not all of them. Altogether 60,000 to 90,000 clones are present, roughly 80% being singletons, with the ten largest covering roughly 0.41%. The sequenced sample was CD4+ or CD8+ T cells sorted from blood, obtained in a trial of the OX40 agonist ivuxolimab. The receptors here all came from an adult with an advanced solid tumor such as melanoma, head and neck, liver or kidney cancer.

V is TRBV7-9 and J is TRBJ1-3; TRBD1 matches 10 bases. The CDR3 has 15 amino acids. CDR1 is SEHNR, CDR2 FQNEAQ, per germline (reference sequence). Trimming took 5 bases from V and 0 from J; bases not matched to a gene: 1. This CDR3 reads CASSRDRGSGNTIYF. The CDR3, as DNA: TGTGCCAGCAGCCGGGACAGGGGCTCTGGAAACACCATATATTTT.

The CDR3 DNA follows: TGTGCCAGCATCTTTTCGGGACAGGGAGAATCACCCCTCCACTTT. Its translation is CASIFSGQGESPLHF. This chain connects TRBV28 to TRBJ1-6, with TRBD1 matching over 9 bases. The junction had 11 bases not matched to a gene; V was cut back by 7 bases and J by 10 bases. The germline CDR1 and CDR2 sequences are MDHEN and SYDVKM. This CDR3 contains 15 residues.

The chain links TRBV5-1 to TRBJ2-1; 11 nucleotides align to TRBD2. The CDR3 totals 15 residues. From germline, CDR1 is SGHRS and CDR2 YFSETQ. V dropped 1 base and J dropped 8; count of bases not matched to a gene: 5. CDR3 protein: CASSLTSGSIHEQFF. DNA of the CDR3: TGCGCCAGCAGCTTGACTAGCGGGAGTATCCATGAGCAGTTCTTC.

The chain joins TRBV27 to TRBJ1-5; D uncertain. Trimming pared 6 bases from V and 4 bases from J, leaving 19 bases between. Germline V gene data show CDR1 as MNHEY and CDR2 as SMNVEV (reference sequence). The CDR3 covers 16 residues. The CDR3 here is CASRQTMGGRNQPQHF. The CDR3 DNA reads as TGTGCCAGCAGACAGACCATGGGAGGGCGGAATCAGCCCCAGCATTTT.

This clone was seen more than once but under ten times. The chain combines TRBV7-8 with TRBJ2-7, with D maybe TRBD2 (7 bases). Trimming took 4 bases from V and 6 from J, leaving 16 bases between them. Germline V gives CDR1 SGHVS, CDR2 FQNEAQ. The CDR3 is 14 amino acids. The CDR3 DNA follows: TGTGCCAGCAGCTCAGGGGCGGGAGCGGGCGAGCAGTACTTC. Protein sequence: CASSSGAGAGEQYF. Filled out from reference TRBV7-8 and TRBJ2-7, the complete variable domain reads GAGVSQSPRYKVAKRGQDVALRCDPISGHVSLFWYQQALGQGPEFLTYFQNEAQLDKSGLPSDRFFAERPEGSVSTLKIQRTQQEDSAVYLCASSSGAGAGEQYFGPGTRLTVT.

The chain carries TRBV4-2 and TRBJ2-7; possible D gene TRBD2, 6 bases. This CDR3 is built from 14 residues. CDR1 and CDR2 (germline): LGHNA, YNFKEQ. Trimming removed 4 bases from V and 3 bases from J, with 13 bases in between. The DNA of the CDR3 is TGTGCCAGCAGCCCGCGGGACGGCTACTACGAGCAGTACTTC. Its translation is CASSPRDGYYEQYF.

The chain combines TRBV5-1 with TRBJ2-1; tentative D call: TRBD1 (5 bases). CDR1 SGHRS and CDR2 YFSETQ come from the germline V gene. The CDR3 consists of 14 residues. V gave up 0 bases and J gave up 9 bases, with 13 bases separating them. The chain's CDR3 is CASSLGAGMGEQFF. CDR3 nucleotide sequence: TGCGCCAGCAGCTTGGGGGCAGGGATGGGTGAGCAGTTCTTC.

The chain links TRBV5-1 to TRBJ1-2, with D perhaps matching TRBD1 (6 bases). The V end was cut by 4 bases, the J end by 8 bases, with 18 bases between. CDR1 SGHRS and CDR2 YFSETQ come from the germline V gene. The CDR3 extends over 14 amino acids. The DNA of the CDR3 is TGCGCCAGCAGCATCGACCGACAGGATACGGGCTACACCTTC. This codes for CASSIDRQDTGYTF.

V and J are TRBV5-4 and TRBJ2-1; 10 positions agree with TRBD2. The germline V gene encodes CDR1 SGHNT and CDR2 YYREEE (reference sequence). V shed 5 bases and J 7 bases; nucleotides not matched to a gene: 9. The CDR3 covers 15 residues. For the CDR3, the DNA is TGTGCCAGCAGTGACAGCGGGAGGGCCGGAAATGAGCAGTTCTTC. Its translation is CASSDSGRAGNEQFF.